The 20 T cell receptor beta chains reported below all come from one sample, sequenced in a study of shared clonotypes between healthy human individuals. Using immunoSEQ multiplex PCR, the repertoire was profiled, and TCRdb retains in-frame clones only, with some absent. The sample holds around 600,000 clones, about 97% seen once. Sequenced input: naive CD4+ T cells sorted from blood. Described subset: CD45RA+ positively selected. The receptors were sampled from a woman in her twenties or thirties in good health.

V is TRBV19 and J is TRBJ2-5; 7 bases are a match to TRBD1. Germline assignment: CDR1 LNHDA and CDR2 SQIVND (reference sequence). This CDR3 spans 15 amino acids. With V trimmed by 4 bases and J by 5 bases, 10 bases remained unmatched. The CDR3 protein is CASSTGQTTWETQYF. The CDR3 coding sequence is TGTGCCAGTAGTACGGGACAGACTACTTGGGAGACCCAGTACTTC.

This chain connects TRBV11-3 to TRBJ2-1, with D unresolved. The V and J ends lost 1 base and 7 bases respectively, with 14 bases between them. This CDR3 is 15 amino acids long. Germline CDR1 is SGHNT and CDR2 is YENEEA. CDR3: CASSLGPPPGNEQFF. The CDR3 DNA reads TGTGCCAGCAGCTTAGGGCCACCACCCGGGAATGAGCAGTTCTTC. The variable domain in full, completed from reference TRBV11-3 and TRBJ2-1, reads EAGVVQSPRYKIIEKKQPVAFWCNPISGHNTLYWYLQNLGQGPELLIRYENEEAVDDSQLPKDRFSAERLKGVDSTLKIQPAELGDSAVYLCASSLGPPPGNEQFFGPGTRLTVL.

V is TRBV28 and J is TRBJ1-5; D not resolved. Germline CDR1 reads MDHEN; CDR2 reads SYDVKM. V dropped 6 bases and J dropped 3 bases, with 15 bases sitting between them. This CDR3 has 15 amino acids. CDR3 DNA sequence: TGTGCCAGCAGAGGGAGGGCGGTCCCCAATCAGCCCCAGCATTTT. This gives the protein CASRGRAVPNQPQHF.

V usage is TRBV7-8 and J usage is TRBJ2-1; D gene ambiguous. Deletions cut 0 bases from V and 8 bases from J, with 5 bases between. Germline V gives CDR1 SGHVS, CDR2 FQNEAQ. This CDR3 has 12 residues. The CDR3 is CASSLALYEQFF. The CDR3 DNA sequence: TGTGCCAGCAGCTTAGCGCTCTATGAGCAGTTCTTC.

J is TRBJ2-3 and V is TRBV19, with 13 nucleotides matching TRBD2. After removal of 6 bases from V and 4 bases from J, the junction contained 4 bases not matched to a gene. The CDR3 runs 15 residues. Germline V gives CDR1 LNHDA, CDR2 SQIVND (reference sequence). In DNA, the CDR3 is TGTGCCAGTAGCCAACTAGCGGGAGGGCCAGATACGCAGTATTTT. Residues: CASSQLAGGPDTQYF.

This chain's CDR3 is CASSQGLAGVLLNTGELFF. CDR3 in DNA: TGCGCCAGCAGCCAAGGTCTAGCGGGCGTTCTACTGAACACCGGGGAGCTGTTTTTT. The rearrangement links TRBV4-1 to TRBJ2-2; 8 bases match TRBD2. Trimming removed 1 base from V and 1 base from J; junction bases left unmatched: 11. CDR1 is MGHRA, CDR2 YSYEKL, per germline. This CDR3 has 19 residues.

CDR3 region: CAISSGTGLMTNEKLFF. As DNA, the CDR3 is TGTGCCATCAGCTCCGGGACAGGACTAATGACTAATGAAAAACTGTTTTTT. The chain carries TRBV10-3 and TRBJ1-4; TRBD1 matches at 8 bases. This CDR3 is 17 amino acids long. In germline, CDR1 is ENHRY, CDR2 SYGVKD. V dropped 6 bases and J dropped 2; count of bases not matched to a gene: 11.

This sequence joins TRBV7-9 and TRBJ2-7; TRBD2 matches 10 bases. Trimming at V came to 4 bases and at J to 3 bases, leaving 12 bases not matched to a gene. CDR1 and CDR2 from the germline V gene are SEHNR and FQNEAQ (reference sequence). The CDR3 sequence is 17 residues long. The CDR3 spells CASSSRGPGTSVYEQYF. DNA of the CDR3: TGTGCCAGCAGCTCCCGGGGGCCCGGGACTAGCGTCTACGAGCAGTACTTC.

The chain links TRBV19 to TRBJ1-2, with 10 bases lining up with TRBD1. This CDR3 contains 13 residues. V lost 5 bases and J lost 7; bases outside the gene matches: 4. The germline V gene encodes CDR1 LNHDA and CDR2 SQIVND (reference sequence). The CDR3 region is CASSRDRGLGYTF. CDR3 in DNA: TGTGCCAGTAGTCGAGACAGGGGGCTTGGCTACACCTTC.

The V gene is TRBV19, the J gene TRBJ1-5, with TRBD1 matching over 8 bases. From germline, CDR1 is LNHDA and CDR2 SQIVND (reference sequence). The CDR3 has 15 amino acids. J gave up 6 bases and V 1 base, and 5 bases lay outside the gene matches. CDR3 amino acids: CASSIAGGEGQPQHF. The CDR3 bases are TGTGCCAGTAGTATAGCAGGGGGCGAGGGTCAGCCCCAGCATTTT.

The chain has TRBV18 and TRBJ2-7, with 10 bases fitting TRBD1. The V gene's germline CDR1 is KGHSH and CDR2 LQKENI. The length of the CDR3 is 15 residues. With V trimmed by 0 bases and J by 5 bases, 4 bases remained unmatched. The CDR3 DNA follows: TGTGCCAGCTCACCACCGGGACAGGGGAGCGACGAGCAGTACTTC. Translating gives CASSPPGQGSDEQYF.

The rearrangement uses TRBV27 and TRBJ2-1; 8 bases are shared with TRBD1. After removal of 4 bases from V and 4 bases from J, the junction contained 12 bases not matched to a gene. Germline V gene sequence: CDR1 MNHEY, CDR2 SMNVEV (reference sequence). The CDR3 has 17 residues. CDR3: CASSSWTGRYGYNEQFF. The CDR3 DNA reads TGTGCCAGCAGTTCCTGGACAGGGAGGTATGGGTACAATGAGCAGTTCTTC.

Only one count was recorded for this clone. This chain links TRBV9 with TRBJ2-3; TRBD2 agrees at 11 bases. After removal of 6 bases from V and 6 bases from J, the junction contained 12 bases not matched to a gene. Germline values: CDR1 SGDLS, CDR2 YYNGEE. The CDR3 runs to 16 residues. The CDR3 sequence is CASTIGTSGSLDTQYF. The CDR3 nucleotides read TGTGCCAGCACCATAGGCACTAGCGGGAGCTTGGATACGCAGTATTTT.

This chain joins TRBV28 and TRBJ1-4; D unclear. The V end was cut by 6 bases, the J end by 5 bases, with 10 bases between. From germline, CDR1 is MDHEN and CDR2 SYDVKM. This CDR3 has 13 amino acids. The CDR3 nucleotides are TGTGCCAGCAGACCGACGGGGAATGAAAAACTGTTTTTT. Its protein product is CASRPTGNEKLFF.

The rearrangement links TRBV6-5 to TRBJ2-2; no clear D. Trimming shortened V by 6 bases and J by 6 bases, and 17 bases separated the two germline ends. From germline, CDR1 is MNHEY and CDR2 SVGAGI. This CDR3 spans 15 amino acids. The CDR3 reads CASSITSEVAGELFF. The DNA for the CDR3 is TGTGCCAGCAGCATTACGTCCGAGGTAGCCGGGGAGCTGTTTTTT.

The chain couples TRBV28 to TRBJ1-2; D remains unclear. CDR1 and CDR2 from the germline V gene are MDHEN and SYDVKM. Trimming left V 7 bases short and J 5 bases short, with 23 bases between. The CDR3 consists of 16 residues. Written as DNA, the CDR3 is TGTGCCAGCAACCCCTCCCTGACACCCCAAATTTATGGCTACACCTTC. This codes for CASNPSLTPQIYGYTF.

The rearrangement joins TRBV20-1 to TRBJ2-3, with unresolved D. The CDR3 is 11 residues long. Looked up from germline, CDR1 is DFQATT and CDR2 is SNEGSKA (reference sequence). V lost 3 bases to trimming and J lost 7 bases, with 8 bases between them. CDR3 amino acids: CSASTTHTQYF. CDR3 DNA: TGCAGTGCTAGTACCACCCATACGCAGTATTTT.

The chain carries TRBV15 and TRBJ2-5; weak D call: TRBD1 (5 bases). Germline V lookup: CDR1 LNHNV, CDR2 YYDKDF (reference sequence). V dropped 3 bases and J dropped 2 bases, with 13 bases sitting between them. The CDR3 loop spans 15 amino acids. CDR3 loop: CATSSQGAGQETQYF. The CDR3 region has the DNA TGTGCCACCAGCAGTCAGGGTGCCGGGCAAGAGACCCAGTACTTC. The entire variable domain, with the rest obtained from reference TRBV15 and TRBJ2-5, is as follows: DAMVIQNPRYQVTQFGKPVTLSCSQTLNHNVMYWYQQKSSQAPKLLFHYYDKDFNNEADTPDNFQSRRPNTSFCFLDIRSPGLGDTAMYLCATSSQGAGQETQYFGPGTRLLVL.

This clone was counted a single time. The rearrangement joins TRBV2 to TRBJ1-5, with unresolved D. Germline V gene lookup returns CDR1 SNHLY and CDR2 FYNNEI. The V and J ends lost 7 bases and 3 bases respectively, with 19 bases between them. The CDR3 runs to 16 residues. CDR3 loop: CASNPGKGRVNQPQHF. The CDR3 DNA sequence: TGTGCCAGCAACCCGGGTAAGGGTCGAGTCAATCAGCCCCAGCATTTT.

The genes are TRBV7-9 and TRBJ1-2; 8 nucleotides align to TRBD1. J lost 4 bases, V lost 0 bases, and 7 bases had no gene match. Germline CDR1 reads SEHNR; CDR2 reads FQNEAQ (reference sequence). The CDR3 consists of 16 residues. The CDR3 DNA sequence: TGTGCCAGCAGCTTAGCGGACAGGGCAGTCAGCTATGGCTACACCTTC. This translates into CASSLADRAVSYGYTF. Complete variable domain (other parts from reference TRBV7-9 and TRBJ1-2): DTGVSQNPRHKITKRGQNVTFRCDPISEHNRLYWYRQTLGQGPEFLTYFQNEAQLEKSRLLSDRFSAERPKGSFSTLEIQRTEQGDSAMYLCASSLADRAVSYGYTFGSGTRLTVV.